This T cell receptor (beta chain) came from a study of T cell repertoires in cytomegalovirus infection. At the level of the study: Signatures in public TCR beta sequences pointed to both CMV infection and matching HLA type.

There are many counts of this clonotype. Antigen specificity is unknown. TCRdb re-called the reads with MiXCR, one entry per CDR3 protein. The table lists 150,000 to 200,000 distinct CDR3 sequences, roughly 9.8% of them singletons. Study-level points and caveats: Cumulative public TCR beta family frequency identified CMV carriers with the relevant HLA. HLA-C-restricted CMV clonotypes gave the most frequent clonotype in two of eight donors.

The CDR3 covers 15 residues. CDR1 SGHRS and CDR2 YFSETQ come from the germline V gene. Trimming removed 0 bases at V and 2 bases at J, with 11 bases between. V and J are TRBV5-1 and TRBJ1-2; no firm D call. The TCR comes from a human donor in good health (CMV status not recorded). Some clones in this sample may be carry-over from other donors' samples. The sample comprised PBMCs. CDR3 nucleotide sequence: TGCGCCAGCAGCTTGGGCTCATCAAGAAACTATGGCTACACCTTC. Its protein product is CASSLGSSRNYGYTF. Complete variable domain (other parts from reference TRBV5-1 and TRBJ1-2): KAGVTQTPRYLIKTRGQQVTLSCSPISGHRSVSWYQQTPGQGLQFLFEYFSETQRNKGNFPGRFSGRQFSNSRSEMNVSTLELGDSALYLCASSLGSSRNYGYTFGSGTRLTVV.